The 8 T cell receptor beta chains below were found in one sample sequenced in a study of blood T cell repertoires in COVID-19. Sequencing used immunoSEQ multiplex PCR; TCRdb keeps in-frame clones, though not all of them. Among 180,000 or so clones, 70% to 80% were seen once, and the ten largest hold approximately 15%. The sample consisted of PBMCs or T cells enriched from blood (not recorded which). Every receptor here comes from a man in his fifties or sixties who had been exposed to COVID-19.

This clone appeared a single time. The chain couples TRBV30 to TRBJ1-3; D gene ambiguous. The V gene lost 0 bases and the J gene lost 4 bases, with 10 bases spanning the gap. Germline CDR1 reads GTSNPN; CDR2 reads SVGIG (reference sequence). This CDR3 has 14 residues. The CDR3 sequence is CAWSVAGSGNTIYF. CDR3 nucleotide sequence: TGTGCCTGGAGTGTAGCGGGATCAGGAAACACCATATATTTT.

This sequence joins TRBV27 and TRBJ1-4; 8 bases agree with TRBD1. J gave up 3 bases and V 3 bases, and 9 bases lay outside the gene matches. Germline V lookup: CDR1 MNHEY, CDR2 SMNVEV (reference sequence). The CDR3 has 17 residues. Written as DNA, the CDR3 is TGTGCCAGCAGTTTCCGGACAGGGCAGACGTCTAATGAAAAACTGTTTTTT. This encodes CASSFRTGQTSNEKLFF.

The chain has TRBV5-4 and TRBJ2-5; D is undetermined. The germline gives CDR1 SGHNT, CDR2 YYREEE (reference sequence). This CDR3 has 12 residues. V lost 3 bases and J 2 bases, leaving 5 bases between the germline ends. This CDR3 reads CASSSPQETQYF. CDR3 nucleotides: TGTGCCAGCAGCTCCCCACAAGAGACCCAGTACTTC.

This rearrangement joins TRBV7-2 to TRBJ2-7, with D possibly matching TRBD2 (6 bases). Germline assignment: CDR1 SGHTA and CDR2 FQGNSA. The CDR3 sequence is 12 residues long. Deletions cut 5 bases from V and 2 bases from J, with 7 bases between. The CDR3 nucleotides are TGTGCCAGCAGCCCTAGCGCCTACGAGCAGTACTTC. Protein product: CASSPSAYEQYF. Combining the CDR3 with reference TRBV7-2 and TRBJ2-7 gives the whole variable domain GAGVSQSPSNKVTEKGKDVELRCDPISGHTALYWYRQSLGQGLEFLIYFQGNSAPDKSGLPSDRFSAERTGGSVSTLTIQRTQQEDSAVYLCASSPSAYEQYFGPGTRLTVT.

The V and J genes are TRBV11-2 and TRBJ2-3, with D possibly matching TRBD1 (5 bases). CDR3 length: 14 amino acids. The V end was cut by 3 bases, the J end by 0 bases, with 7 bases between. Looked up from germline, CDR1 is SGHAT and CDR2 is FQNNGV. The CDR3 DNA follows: TGTGCCAGCAGCTTGGGGCGGAGCACAGATACGCAGTATTTT. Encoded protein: CASSLGRSTDTQYF.

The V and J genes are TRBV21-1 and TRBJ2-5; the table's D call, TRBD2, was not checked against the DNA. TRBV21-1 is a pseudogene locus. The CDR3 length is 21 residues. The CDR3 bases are TGTGCCAGCAGCAAAAAAGCCCCCGGCCTCCCCAAGGGGGGGTTCCAAGAGACCCAGTACTTC. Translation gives CASSKKAPGLPKGGFQETQYF.

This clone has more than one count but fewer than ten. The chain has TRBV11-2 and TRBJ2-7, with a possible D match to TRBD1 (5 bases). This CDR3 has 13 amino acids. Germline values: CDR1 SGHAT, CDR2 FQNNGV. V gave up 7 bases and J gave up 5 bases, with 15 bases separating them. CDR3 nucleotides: TGTGCCAGCACCCCCATAGGGGTCGACGAGCAGTACTTC. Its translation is CASTPIGVDEQYF. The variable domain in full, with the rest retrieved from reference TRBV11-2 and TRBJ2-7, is EAGVAQSPRYKIIEKRQSVAFWCNPISGHATLYWYQQILGQGPKLLIQFQNNGVVDDSQLPKDRFSAERLKGVDSTLKIQPAKLEDSAVYLCASTPIGVDEQYFGPGTRLTVT.

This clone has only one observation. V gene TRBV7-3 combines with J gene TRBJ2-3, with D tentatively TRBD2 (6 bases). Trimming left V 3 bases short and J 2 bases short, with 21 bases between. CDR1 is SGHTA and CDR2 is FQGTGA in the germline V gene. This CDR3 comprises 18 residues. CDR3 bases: TGTGCCAGCAGCTTGACCCCCCCTGGTGCGGACTACACAGATACGCAGTATTTT. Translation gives CASSLTPPGADYTDTQYF.